The 31 T cell receptor beta chains below come from one sample, sequenced in a study of radiotherapy plus CTLA-4 blockade in lung cancer. Assay: immunoSEQ multiplex PCR; the TCRdb copy retains only in-frame clones and omits some. Of 80,000 to 100,000 clones in the sample, 80% to 85% are singletons; the top ten hold roughly 3.5%. The source material was peripheral blood, sampled from a patient treated with radiotherapy plus ipilimumab. These receptors originate from a human donor with non-small cell lung cancer who had a partial response to radiotherapy plus ipilimumab.

CDR3 bases: TGTGCCACCAGGCGGGGCGGGGGCGAGGAAAAACTGTTTTTT. This translates into CATRRGGGEEKLFF. The chain employs TRBV13 and TRBJ1-4; perhaps TRBD1 as D (6 bases). There are 14 residues in the CDR3. Per the germline V gene, CDR1 is PRHDT and CDR2 is FYEKMQ (reference sequence). V was cut by 10 bases and J by 8 bases, with 20 bases left in between.

This chain links TRBV19 with TRBJ2-7; 9 positions agree with TRBD1. CDR1 is LNHDA, CDR2 SQIVND, per germline (reference sequence). This CDR3 comprises 14 residues. The J segment lost 7 bases and the V segment lost 5 bases, leaving 9 bases of the junction unmatched. The CDR3 sequence: CASSAGQGTGEQYF. CDR3 DNA: TGTGCCAGTAGTGCCGGACAGGGGACGGGAGAGCAGTACTTC.

V is TRBV7-3 and J is TRBJ2-3; maybe TRBD2 (6 bases). V was cut by 5 bases and J by 2 bases, with 11 bases left in between. Germline-derived CDR1 and CDR2 are SGHTA and FQGTGA. The CDR3 contains 14 residues. In DNA form, the CDR3 reads TGTGCCAGCAGCCTAGGGACTTACACAGATACGCAGTATTTT. Its translation: CASSLGTYTDTQYF.

The DNA for the CDR3 is TGTGCCAGCAGTCAAGAGGGGTACAATGAGCAGTTCTTC. Translating gives CASSQEGYNEQFF. This rearrangement joins TRBV6-1 to TRBJ2-1; D may match TRBD1 or TRBD2 (5 bases each). Trimming removed 5 bases from V and 4 bases from J, with 9 bases in between. The CDR3 contains 13 residues. Per germline, CDR1 MNHNS and CDR2 SASEGT.

The rearrangement links TRBV28 to TRBJ2-3, with 9 bases lining up with TRBD2. The CDR3 length is 14 residues. Looked up from germline, CDR1 is MDHEN and CDR2 is SYDVKM. The ends lost 11 bases at V and 2 bases at J; junction bases unmatched: 8. The CDR3 is CAGGTSGYTDTQYF. The CDR3 nucleotides read TGTGCCGGGGGTACTAGCGGGTACACAGATACGCAGTATTTT.

This clone was seen a handful of times. The rearrangement joins TRBV5-1 to TRBJ2-2; D may be TRBD2 (5 bases). Germline lookup yields CDR1 SGHRS and CDR2 YFSETQ. CDR3 length equals 13 residues. Trimming removed 3 bases from V and 8 bases from J, with 11 bases in between. The CDR3 loop is CASSSGRGGELFF. CDR3 bases: TGCGCCAGCAGCTCCGGACGGGGTGGGGAGCTGTTTTTT.

This clone was seen a few times. This rearrangement joins TRBV2 to TRBJ2-2; the D gene is possibly TRBD2 (6 bases). Looked up from germline, CDR1 is SNHLY and CDR2 is FYNNEI. This CDR3 has 15 residues. Trimming left V 6 bases short and J 1 base short, with 12 bases between. The CDR3 DNA follows: TGTGCCAGCAGGGCGGGACGTGGGAACACCGGGGAGCTGTTTTTT. The encoded protein is CASRAGRGNTGELFF. Using reference TRBV2 and TRBJ2-2 for the parts outside the CDR3, the full variable domain is EPEVTQTPSHQVTQMGQEVILRCVPISNHLYFYWYRQILGQKVEFLVSFYNNEISEKSEIFDDQFSVERPDGSNFTLKIRSTKLEDSAMYFCASRAGRGNTGELFFGEGSRLTVL.

CDR3 sequence reads: CASSTQGFNQPQHF. The CDR3 DNA reads as TGTGCCAGCAGCACACAGGGGTTCAATCAGCCCCAGCATTTT. V usage is TRBV2 and J usage is TRBJ1-5, with 7 positions matching TRBD1. Trimming at V came to 6 bases and at J to 3 bases, leaving 5 bases not matched to a gene. The CDR3 contains 14 residues. CDR1 is SNHLY, CDR2 FYNNEI, per germline.

The rearrangement joins TRBV5-4 to TRBJ2-5; the match to TRBD2 covers 7 bases. The CDR3 spans 16 residues. Germline loops: CDR1 SGHNT, CDR2 YYREEE (reference sequence). J was trimmed by 1 base and V by 4 bases; bases with no gene match: 10. CDR3 nucleotide sequence: TGTGCCAGCAGCCCGTCGCTTAGCGGGCTCCAAGAGACCCAGTACTTC. Protein product: CASSPSLSGLQETQYF.

The rearrangement uses TRBV4-1 and TRBJ2-2, with 10 bases lining up with TRBD2. Germline V lookup: CDR1 MGHRA, CDR2 YSYEKL. Trimming at V came to 0 bases and at J to 5 bases, leaving 9 bases not matched to a gene. The CDR3 contains 18 residues. The CDR3 region has the DNA TGCGCCAGCAGCCAAGATTCCACACTAGCGGGAAAAACCGGGGAGCTGTTTTTT. Residues: CASSQDSTLAGKTGELFF.

The V gene is TRBV7-7, the J gene TRBJ2-1; D possibly corresponds to TRBD2 (5 bases). CDR1 and CDR2 (germline): SSHAT, FNYEAQ (reference sequence). Trimming shortened V by 1 base and J by 2 bases, and 9 bases separated the two germline ends. The CDR3 length is 15 residues. The chain's CDR3 is CASSLGAGAYNEQFF. The CDR3 DNA sequence: TGTGCCAGCAGCTTAGGCGCGGGCGCCTACAATGAGCAGTTCTTC.

The chain links TRBV5-1 to TRBJ1-1, with D tentatively TRBD1 (6 bases). The V gene's germline CDR1 is SGHRS and CDR2 YFSETQ. The CDR3 runs to 13 residues. Trimming removed 5 bases from V and 6 bases from J, with 14 bases in between. The CDR3 DNA reads as TGCGCCAGCAGGTCAACAGGGAGCTCTGAAGCTTTCTTT. Translated, it gives CASRSTGSSEAFF.

This chain connects TRBV27 to TRBJ1-3, with 9 bases aligning to TRBD1. Germline V gene data show CDR1 as MNHEY and CDR2 as SMNVEV (reference sequence). The CDR3 runs 16 residues. V lost 7 bases, J lost 4 bases, and 11 bases stayed unmatched. The chain's CDR3 is CASKPGTGFSGNTIYF. The CDR3 nucleotides are TGTGCCAGCAAGCCCGGGACAGGGTTCTCCGGAAACACCATATATTTT.

CDR3 nucleotide sequence: TGTGCCAGCAGCCGAGGGGGTAATGGAGAGACCCAGTACTTC. Translated: CASSRGGNGETQYF. This chain connects TRBV11-2 to TRBJ2-5; D may be TRBD1 (6 bases). V lost 5 bases, J lost 4 bases, and 14 bases lay in between. This CDR3 contains 14 residues. Germline V gene sequence: CDR1 SGHAT, CDR2 FQNNGV.

The chain has TRBV18 and TRBJ1-3; 8 nucleotides line up with TRBD1. This CDR3 is built from 14 residues. Germline V gives CDR1 KGHSH, CDR2 LQKENI. J lost 8 bases, V lost 5 bases, and 8 bases had no gene match. CDR3 amino acids: CASSSGQGGYTIYF. The CDR3 DNA reads TGTGCCAGCTCATCCGGACAGGGTGGCTACACCATATATTTT.

The chain couples TRBV30 to TRBJ2-3; 8 bases are shared with TRBD1. Germline loops: CDR1 GTSNPN, CDR2 SVGIG (reference sequence). V lost 3 bases to trimming and J lost 6 bases; unmatched junction nucleotides: 8. The CDR3 extends over 14 amino acids. The CDR3 DNA reads TGTGCCTGGAGGTTCCAGGGGGCTGGGGATACGCAGTATTTT. This codes for CAWRFQGAGDTQYF.

The gene calls are TRBV27 and TRBJ2-6; possible D gene TRBD1, 6 bases. This CDR3 contains 19 residues. Trimming took 3 bases from V and 1 from J, leaving 19 bases between them. CDR1 is MNHEY, CDR2 SMNVEV, per germline (reference sequence). CDR3 sequence reads: CASSFSYRDTSSGANVLTF. In DNA, the CDR3 is TGTGCCAGCAGTTTCTCCTACCGGGACACCTCTTCTGGGGCCAACGTCCTGACTTTC.

The CDR3 protein is CARDLSSYNEQFF. The CDR3 nucleotides are TGTGCCAGAGACTTGAGCTCCTACAATGAGCAGTTCTTC. The rearrangement links TRBV9 to TRBJ2-1; D remains unclear. The CDR3 is 13 amino acids. Trimming took 8 bases from V and 0 from J, leaving 9 bases between them. Germline V gene sequence: CDR1 SGDLS, CDR2 YYNGEE.

J is TRBJ2-1 and V is TRBV11-2; 9 bases agree with TRBD2. Germline lookup yields CDR1 SGHAT and CDR2 FQNNGV. The junction had 6 bases not matched to a gene; V was cut back by 5 bases and J by 4 bases. CDR3 length: 15 amino acids. The CDR3 nucleotides read TGTGCCAGCAGCCTTAGTAGCGGGAGTTACAATGAGCAGTTCTTC. Its protein is CASSLSSGSYNEQFF. The full variable domain, with the rest looked up from reference TRBV11-2 and TRBJ2-1, is EAGVAQSPRYKIIEKRQSVAFWCNPISGHATLYWYQQILGQGPKLLIQFQNNGVVDDSQLPKDRFSAERLKGVDSTLKIQPAKLEDSAVYLCASSLSSGSYNEQFFGPGTRLTVL.

This sequence joins TRBV6-5 and TRBJ1-2, with 8 bases fitting TRBD1. Germline V lookup: CDR1 MNHEY, CDR2 SVGAGI. The CDR3 contains 15 residues. With 1 base clipped from V and 8 bases from J, the junction kept 9 bases outside the gene matches. The CDR3 loop is CASSYWTGSKEGYTF. The CDR3 DNA is TGTGCCAGCAGTTACTGGACAGGGTCTAAGGAAGGCTACACCTTC.

The chain links TRBV28 to TRBJ2-1; 8 bases agree with TRBD1. J was trimmed by 7 bases and V by 4 bases; bases with no gene match: 6. CDR3 length: 14 residues. The germline CDR1 and CDR2 sequences are MDHEN and SYDVKM. CDR3 DNA: TGTGCCAGCAGTTCTAGACAGGGGAGAAATGAGCAGTTCTTC. Translation: CASSSRQGRNEQFF.

This clone was recorded a few times. V gene TRBV2 combines with J gene TRBJ2-7, with D possibly matching TRBD1 (5 bases). Germline V gene lookup returns CDR1 SNHLY and CDR2 FYNNEI. The CDR3 extends over 10 amino acids. V lost 8 bases and J lost 5, with 7 bases in between. CDR3 loop: CASGANEQYF. The CDR3 DNA reads TGTGCCAGCGGGGCTAACGAGCAGTACTTC.

The chain carries TRBV7-2 and TRBJ1-2; 8 bases line up with TRBD1. The CDR3 runs to 13 residues. CDR1 and CDR2 from the germline V gene are SGHTA and FQGNSA. J gave up 8 bases and V 2 bases, and 4 bases lay outside the gene matches. The CDR3 nucleotides read TGTGCCAGCAGCTTACAGGGGGCGCGAGGCTACACCTTC. Its protein product is CASSLQGARGYTF.

The rearrangement links TRBV29-1 to TRBJ2-1; weak D call: TRBD2 (6 bases). Germline CDR1 is SQVTM and CDR2 is ANQGSEA. This CDR3 comprises 14 residues. Trimming left V 8 bases short and J 2 bases short, with 16 bases between. CDR3 coding DNA: TGCAGCACCCCGGGGGAGGTTGCCTACAATGAGCAGTTCTTC. Residues: CSTPGEVAYNEQFF.

The CDR3 region has the DNA TGTGCCAGCAGTTTTAGGACTAGCGGGCCGGAGACCCAGTACTTC. Protein sequence: CASSFRTSGPETQYF. The rearrangement links TRBV27 to TRBJ2-5; 11 nucleotides match TRBD2. The CDR3 sequence is 15 residues long. V trimming: 3 bases; J trimming: 5 bases; junction bases outside the gene matches: 5. Germline values: CDR1 MNHEY, CDR2 SMNVEV (reference sequence).

The CDR3 DNA sequence: TGTGCCAGTCGCCGACAGGGAGGAGCTTTCTTT. Amino acid sequence: CASRRQGGAFF. The chain employs TRBV19 and TRBJ1-1, with 7 bases lining up with TRBD1. There are 11 residues in the CDR3. Germline CDR1 is LNHDA and CDR2 is SQIVND (reference sequence). V gave up 8 bases and J gave up 10 bases; unmatched junction bases: 7.

The table lists this clone with a few counts. CDR3 sequence reads: CASRPDQGYGGTEAFF. CDR3 coding DNA: TGTGCCAGCAGGCCAGATCAGGGGTATGGAGGCACTGAAGCTTTCTTT. The chain combines TRBV7-9 with TRBJ1-1, with TRBD1 as a possible D gene (6 bases). Germline CDR1 reads SEHNR; CDR2 reads FQNEAQ (reference sequence). The V end lost 6 bases, the J end lost 4 bases, and 21 bases lay between the germline ends. This CDR3 has 16 residues.

The V and J genes are TRBV6-1 and TRBJ1-2; a weak D match, TRBD1 (6 bases). Germline lookup yields CDR1 MNHNS and CDR2 SASEGT. This CDR3 is 15 amino acids long. Trimming left V 6 bases short and J 2 bases short, with 16 bases between. This chain's CDR3 is CASSPHSDRNYGYTF. The CDR3 DNA reads as TGTGCCAGCAGCCCGCACTCAGACAGGAACTATGGCTACACCTTC.

The gene calls are TRBV11-2 and TRBJ2-7, with 8 bases aligning to TRBD2. Germline V gene sequence: CDR1 SGHAT, CDR2 FQNNGV. V lost 0 bases and J lost 5; bases outside the gene matches: 3. The CDR3 consists of 14 residues. DNA of the CDR3: TGTGCCAGCAGCTTAGAGGCGGGAGGAGACGAGCAGTACTTC. Its protein is CASSLEAGGDEQYF.

This clone has a handful of counts. The rearrangement joins TRBV19 to TRBJ2-1; D might be TRBD2 (6 bases). V lost 3 bases and J 8 bases, leaving 11 bases between the germline ends. Germline CDR1 reads LNHDA; CDR2 reads SQIVND (reference sequence). CDR3 length: 13 amino acids. The CDR3 sequence: CASSIQTRDEQFF. The CDR3 DNA reads TGTGCCAGTAGTATCCAGACTAGGGATGAGCAGTTCTTC.

The sample holds a few counts of this clone. The J gene is TRBJ2-3, the V gene TRBV9, with D unclear. The germline gives CDR1 SGDLS, CDR2 YYNGEE. Trimming removed 0 bases from V and 6 bases from J, with 11 bases in between. This CDR3 has 14 residues. The CDR3 DNA reads as TGTGCCAGCAGCGTAGAAGTGCGGTCGGATACGCAGTATTTT. This codes for CASSVEVRSDTQYF.